What follows are 14 T cell receptor beta chains derived from one specimen sequenced in a study of blood T cell repertoires in COVID-19. Produced via immunoSEQ multiplex PCR; TCRdb's table is partial and in-frame only. The sample contains around 150,000 clones, around 85% of which appear only once. The specimen sequenced was peripheral blood. Receptor source: a human donor with acute or convalescent COVID-19. The donor label of this sample is uncertain.

This clone was observed a handful of times. The J gene is TRBJ1-2, the V gene TRBV28; maybe TRBD1 (5 bases). The germline gives CDR1 MDHEN, CDR2 SYDVKM. With 3 bases removed from V and 4 bases from J, the gap between germline ends came to 15 bases. The CDR3 is made up of 15 amino acids. CDR3 region: CASSFNGGSLYGYTF. The CDR3 region has the DNA TGTGCCAGCAGTTTTAACGGGGGGAGTCTCTATGGCTACACCTTC.

The CDR3 region is CASSSGNRPQHF. In DNA, the CDR3 is TGTGCCAGCAGCTCAGGGAACCGGCCCCAGCATTTT. The rearrangement links TRBV28 to TRBJ1-5, with TRBD1 as a possible D gene (5 bases). Germline V gene sequence: CDR1 MDHEN, CDR2 SYDVKM. The CDR3 totals 12 residues. The V and J ends lost 6 bases and 9 bases respectively, with 12 bases between them.

The chain uses TRBV19 and TRBJ1-1, with D possibly being TRBD1 (6 bases). This CDR3 has 15 amino acids. Germline-derived CDR1 and CDR2 are LNHDA and SQIVND (reference sequence). The V and J ends lost 2 bases and 0 bases respectively, with 10 bases between them. The CDR3 sequence: CASSILGAMNTEAFF. The CDR3, as DNA: TGTGCCAGTAGTATACTGGGGGCTATGAACACTGAAGCTTTCTTT.

CDR3: CASSQDQGASRSPLHF. As DNA, the CDR3 is TGTGCCAGCAGCCAAGATCAGGGGGCGAGTCGGTCACCCCTCCACTTT. The V and J genes are TRBV4-2 and TRBJ1-6; 8 nucleotides align to TRBD1. Trimming cost V 0 bases and J 10 bases; bases outside gene matches: 8. This CDR3 spans 16 amino acids. Germline CDR1 reads LGHNA; CDR2 reads YNFKEQ.

The gene calls are TRBV19 and TRBJ2-3, with D maybe TRBD2 (6 bases). Trimming shortened V by 7 bases and J by 3 bases, and 17 bases separated the two germline ends. The germline CDR1 and CDR2 sequences are LNHDA and SQIVND (reference sequence). The CDR3 length is 15 residues. The CDR3: CASNLVSGGTDTQYF. CDR3 nucleotide sequence: TGTGCCAGTAATTTAGTGAGTGGGGGGACAGATACGCAGTATTTT.

V and J are TRBV7-3 and TRBJ2-3; D possibly corresponds to TRBD1 (5 bases). Germline CDR1 and CDR2: SGHTA and FQGTGA. The V end was cut by 5 bases, the J end by 0 bases, with 6 bases between. The CDR3 runs to 13 residues. The CDR3 DNA reads as TGTGCCAGCAGCACAGGTAGCACAGATACGCAGTATTTT. Encoded protein: CASSTGSTDTQYF.

The V and J genes are TRBV19 and TRBJ1-3, with D possibly matching TRBD1 (6 bases). The germline V and J ends were trimmed by 8 bases and 4 bases, with 15 bases remaining between them. Germline loops: CDR1 LNHDA, CDR2 SQIVND (reference sequence). This CDR3 spans 14 amino acids. CDR3 nucleotide sequence: TGTGCCAGTCGGGCCCAGGGGCCAGGAAACACCATATATTTT. Amino acid sequence: CASRAQGPGNTIYF.

The genes are TRBV7-2 and TRBJ1-2; D may be TRBD1 (6 bases). V dropped 1 base and J dropped 7 bases, with 10 bases sitting between them. Germline V gives CDR1 SGHTA, CDR2 FQGNSA. This CDR3 contains 13 residues. CDR3 residues: CASSLEGGRGYTF. CDR3 coding DNA: TGTGCCAGCAGCTTAGAAGGGGGACGTGGCTACACCTTC. The full variable domain, completed using reference TRBV7-2 and TRBJ1-2, is GAGVSQSPSNKVTEKGKDVELRCDPISGHTALYWYRQSLGQGLEFLIYFQGNSAPDKSGLPSDRFSAERTGGSVSTLTIQRTQQEDSAVYLCASSLEGGRGYTFGSGTRLTVV.

V is TRBV10-2 and J is TRBJ1-6; 7 bases map to TRBD1. The V and J ends lost 2 bases and 6 bases, in that order; junction bases with no gene match: 10. Germline V gene sequence: CDR1 WSHSY, CDR2 SAAADI. This CDR3 has 17 residues. CDR3 sequence reads: CASSEIQGVGLNSPLHF. CDR3 nucleotides: TGCGCCAGCAGTGAGATCCAGGGGGTGGGACTTAATTCACCCCTCCACTTT.

The chain carries TRBV5-1 and TRBJ2-7; TRBD1 aligns across 7 bases. Germline CDR1 and CDR2: SGHRS and YFSETQ. The J segment lost 7 bases and the V segment lost 4 bases, leaving 11 bases of the junction unmatched. CDR3 length equals 14 residues. This CDR3 is CASSLTSQGWEQYF. As DNA, the CDR3 is TGCGCCAGCAGCCTAACCTCACAGGGGTGGGAGCAGTACTTC.

The chain joins TRBV4-3 to TRBJ2-2; the D is unclear. Looked up from germline, CDR1 is LGHNA and CDR2 is YSLEER. Trimming shortened V by 6 bases and J by 6 bases, and 20 bases separated the two germline ends. The CDR3 contains 16 residues. The CDR3 reads CASRADQLLHSGELFF. The CDR3 DNA reads as TGCGCCAGCAGGGCCGATCAACTACTGCACTCCGGGGAGCTGTTTTTT.

The gene calls are TRBV7-2 and TRBJ1-1; D might be TRBD1 (5 bases). Germline lookup yields CDR1 SGHTA and CDR2 FQGNSA. The CDR3 runs to 13 residues. V was pared by 5 bases and J by 10 bases, with 17 bases between. The CDR3 here is CASSLGGRVGAFF. The DNA of the CDR3 is TGTGCCAGCAGCCTAGGCGGCAGGGTTGGAGCTTTCTTT.

This chain connects TRBV27 to TRBJ2-1; 7 bases are shared with TRBD1. The ends lost 0 bases at V and 1 base at J; junction bases unmatched: 3. The germline V gene has CDR1 MNHEY and CDR2 SMNVEV (reference sequence). The CDR3 runs 16 residues. The DNA of the CDR3 is TGTGCCAGCAGTTTATCAGGGGGCATGTCCTACAATGAGCAGTTCTTC. Its translation: CASSLSGGMSYNEQFF.

V gene TRBV5-4 combines with J gene TRBJ2-3; 8 bases align to TRBD1. CDR1 is SGHNT, CDR2 YYREEE, per germline (reference sequence). The CDR3 contains 15 residues. V lost 0 bases and J lost 4; bases outside the gene matches: 4. The CDR3 nucleotides read TGTGCCAGCAGCTTGGGAGGGACAGGCCCAGATACGCAGTATTTT. It is translated as CASSLGGTGPDTQYF.